These 27 T cell receptor beta chains were sequenced from one sample in a study of blood T cell repertoires in COVID-19. Clones were sequenced by immunoSEQ multiplex PCR, and TCRdb holds only the in-frame ones, with some missing. In the table there are 250,000 to 300,000 clones, around 84% of which are singletons. Sequencing was carried out using PBMCs or T cells enriched from blood (not recorded which). These receptors were obtained from a young man who had recovered from COVID-19.

The rearrangement links TRBV2 to TRBJ2-5; TRBD2 aligns across 9 bases. Germline trimming cut 2 bases from V and 6 bases from J; bases unmatched to any gene: 13. Germline CDR1 is SNHLY and CDR2 is FYNNEI. CDR3 size: 17 residues. Here the CDR3 DNA reads TGTGCCAGCAGTGAAACTTTTCGAAGCGGGGGGACGAAGACCCAGTACTTC. Residues: CASSETFRSGGTKTQYF.

This rearrangement joins TRBV9 to TRBJ2-5; TRBD1 might be the D (6 bases). Germline values: CDR1 SGDLS, CDR2 YYNGEE. This CDR3 has 15 amino acids. V was clipped by 0 bases and J by 1 base, with 10 bases between them. CDR3 in DNA: TGTGCCAGCAGCGTAGAAGGGGGTATCCAAGAGACCCAGTACTTC. Residues: CASSVEGGIQETQYF.

This clone was picked up one time. The V gene is TRBV18, the J gene TRBJ2-7; possible D gene TRBD1, 7 bases. The germline CDR1 and CDR2 sequences are KGHSH and LQKENI. This CDR3 has 13 amino acids. V lost 5 bases, J lost 4 bases, and 12 bases lay in between. The CDR3 reads CASSAGQRYEQYF. The DNA of the CDR3 is TGTGCCAGCTCAGCGGGACAGCGATACGAGCAGTACTTC. Filled out from reference TRBV18 and TRBJ2-7, the complete variable domain reads NAGVMQNPRHLVRRRGQEARLRCSPMKGHSHVYWYRQLPEEGLKFMVYLQKENIIDESGMPKERFSAEFPKEGPSILRIQQVVRGDSAAYFCASSAGQRYEQYFGPGTRLTVT.

V is TRBV14 and J is TRBJ2-3; TRBD2 aligns across 9 bases. Losses at the gene ends were 2 bases for V and 3 bases for J; bases not matched to a gene: 3. CDR3 size: 15 residues. CDR1 SGHDN and CDR2 FVKESK come from the germline V gene. CDR3 sequence: CASSQLGLATDTQYF. CDR3 bases: TGTGCCAGCAGCCAACTCGGACTAGCGACAGATACGCAGTATTTT.

The V call is TRBV12-3 or TRBV12-4, the J call TRBJ1-2, with D possibly being TRBD1 (5 bases). V was clipped by 6 bases and J by 5 bases, with 13 bases between them. The CDR3 runs 13 residues. CDR3 sequence (DNA): TGTGCCAGCAGAAACCGGGGGGGATATGGCTACACCTTC. This sequence encodes CASRNRGGYGYTF.

This chain connects TRBV4-1 to TRBJ1-2, with D possibly matching TRBD1 (6 bases). Trimming took 0 bases from V and 4 from J, leaving 12 bases between them. Germline loops: CDR1 MGHRA, CDR2 YSYEKL. This CDR3 region has 15 residues. CDR3 sequence reads: CASSQEGGPFYGYTF. The CDR3 DNA reads as TGCGCCAGCAGCCAAGAAGGGGGTCCGTTCTATGGCTACACCTTC.

The chain employs TRBV18 and TRBJ2-7, with D possibly TRBD1 on 6 matching bases. Trimming pared 0 bases from V and 3 bases from J, leaving 18 bases between. This CDR3 is 17 amino acids long. The germline CDR1 and CDR2 sequences are KGHSH and LQKENI. The CDR3 protein is CASSPPRGGRLIYEQYF. The CDR3 DNA is TGTGCCAGCTCACCACCCAGGGGTGGGAGACTAATCTACGAGCAGTACTTC.

V and J are TRBV2 and TRBJ2-2, with TRBD1 matching 7 bases. V gave up 3 bases and J gave up 2 bases; unmatched junction bases: 3. The CDR3 extends over 15 amino acids. Germline V gene sequence: CDR1 SNHLY, CDR2 FYNNEI. The CDR3 loop is CASSEHRGNTGELFF. Written as DNA, the CDR3 is TGTGCCAGCAGTGAGCACAGGGGAAACACCGGGGAGCTGTTTTTT.

The J gene is TRBJ2-2, the V gene TRBV27, with 9 bases aligning to TRBD1. Unmatched junction bases numbered 7, after V lost 5 bases and J lost 6 bases. CDR3 size: 15 residues. Germline CDR1 reads MNHEY; CDR2 reads SMNVEV (reference sequence). CDR3 residues: CASSMKTGGPGELFF. CDR3 nucleotides: TGTGCCAGCAGTATGAAAACAGGGGGCCCCGGGGAGCTGTTTTTT.

In DNA, the CDR3 is TGTGCCAGCAGTTTCGGGACAGCCTACGAGCAGTACTTC. It codes for CASSFGTAYEQYF. The chain uses TRBV27 and TRBJ2-7; 7 bases are shared with TRBD1. The CDR3 spans 13 residues. With V trimmed by 3 bases and J by 2 bases, 1 base remained unmatched. Germline V CDR1 and CDR2: MNHEY, SMNVEV (reference sequence).

This chain links TRBV7-9 with TRBJ2-7, with TRBD1 matching over 9 bases. Germline-derived CDR1 and CDR2 are SEHNR and FQNEAQ (reference sequence). The CDR3 is 15 residues long. Trimming at V came to 1 base and at J to 0 bases, leaving 1 base not matched to a gene. As DNA, the CDR3 is TGTGCCAGCAGCTTAGGACAGGGGGTCTCCTACGAGCAGTACTTC. Amino acids: CASSLGQGVSYEQYF.

The chain employs TRBV28 and TRBJ2-4; 9 positions agree with TRBD1. The germline V gene has CDR1 MDHEN and CDR2 SYDVKM. V shed 6 bases, J shed 3 bases, and the junction held 6 bases outside the gene matches. CDR3 length: 15 amino acids. CDR3 sequence (DNA): TGTGCCAGCAGCTACAAGACAGGGGGCAAAAACATTCAGTACTTC. Its translation is CASSYKTGGKNIQYF. Variable domain in full (rest from reference TRBV28 and TRBJ2-4): DVKVTQSSRYLVKRTGEKVFLECVQDMDHENMFWYRQDPGLGLRLIYFSYDVKMKEKGDIPEGYSVSREKKERFSLILESASTNQTSMYLCASSYKTGGKNIQYFGAGTRLSVL.

The V and J genes are TRBV29-1 and TRBJ2-3; D uncertain. Trimming pared 5 bases from V and 5 bases from J, leaving 8 bases between. This CDR3 is built from 11 residues. Per the germline V gene, CDR1 is SQVTM and CDR2 is ANQGSEA. The CDR3 region is CSVFQVDTQYF. The CDR3 region has the DNA TGCAGCGTTTTCCAGGTAGATACGCAGTATTTT.

The chain recombines TRBV4-1 with TRBJ2-7; 8 nucleotides agree with TRBD2. The J segment lost 5 bases and the V segment lost 1 base, leaving 7 bases of the junction unmatched. The CDR3 runs 15 residues. Looked up from germline, CDR1 is MGHRA and CDR2 is YSYEKL. CDR3 sequence: CASSQATSVLDEQYF. The DNA of the CDR3 is TGCGCCAGCAGCCAAGCGACTAGCGTATTAGACGAGCAGTACTTC.

This clone came up once. The gene calls are TRBV20-1 and TRBJ1-2; D ambiguous. The CDR3 loop spans 12 amino acids. Germline CDR1 and CDR2: DFQATT and SNEGSKA (reference sequence). V dropped 3 bases and J dropped 7 bases, with 12 bases sitting between them. For the CDR3, the DNA is TGCAGTGCTAGTTGGGAGGGTTTTGGCTACACCTTC. Its translation is CSASWEGFGYTF.

The CDR3 sequence is CASSLNQGNTEAFF. As DNA, the CDR3 is TGTGCCAGCTCACTAAACCAGGGGAACACTGAAGCTTTCTTT. V usage is TRBV18 and J usage is TRBJ1-1; D possibly corresponds to TRBD1 (5 bases). V lost 4 bases and J 1 base, leaving 10 bases between the germline ends. Looked up from germline, CDR1 is KGHSH and CDR2 is LQKENI. The CDR3 totals 14 residues.

This chain links TRBV14 with TRBJ1-6, with D perhaps TRBD1 (5 bases). The V and J ends lost 4 bases and 8 bases respectively, with 15 bases between them. CDR1 and CDR2 from the germline V gene are SGHDN and FVKESK. This CDR3 contains 15 residues. DNA of the CDR3: TGTGCCAGCAGCCCGGGCAGGGATGTTTATTCACCCCTCCACTTT. Translated: CASSPGRDVYSPLHF.

The chain recombines TRBV30 with TRBJ2-5; 10 bases line up with TRBD2. Germline CDR1 GTSNPN, CDR2 SVGIG (reference sequence). V dropped 3 bases and J dropped 5; count of bases not matched to a gene: 9. The CDR3 sequence is 15 residues long. The CDR3 loop reads CAWRRVAGGYETQYF. DNA of the CDR3: TGTGCCTGGAGGCGGGTAGCGGGAGGTTACGAGACCCAGTACTTC.

This clone was recorded only once. The chain combines TRBV28 with TRBJ2-2, with 8 bases lining up with TRBD2. The V segment lost 6 bases and the J segment 8 bases; nucleotides outside the gene matches: 8. Germline CDR1 reads MDHEN; CDR2 reads SYDVKM. The CDR3 length is 14 residues. The CDR3 coding sequence is TGTGCCAGCAGACAAAGCGGGGGTACGGGGGAGCTGTTTTTT. Translating it yields CASRQSGGTGELFF.

This clone was seen a handful of times. This chain connects TRBV30 to TRBJ1-5; 8 nucleotides agree with TRBD1. V lost 3 bases and J lost 8; bases outside the gene matches: 3. This CDR3 has 12 residues. Per the germline V gene, CDR1 is GTSNPN and CDR2 is SVGIG (reference sequence). The CDR3 DNA sequence: TGTGCCTGGAGCTTACAGGGGGAGCCCCAGCATTTT. Its protein product is CAWSLQGEPQHF.

Concerning this clone itself: The same CDR3 is also encoded by other DNA sequences in this sample. V and J are TRBV6-5 and TRBJ2-7; 7 positions agree with TRBD2. The ends lost 0 bases at V and 0 bases at J; junction bases unmatched: 5. Germline V gene data show CDR1 as MNHEY and CDR2 as SVGAGI. CDR3 length: 16 amino acids. The CDR3 sequence is CASSYSGLADSYEQYF. The CDR3 nucleotides read TGTGCCAGCAGTTACTCGGGTCTAGCGGACTCCTACGAGCAGTACTTC.

The chain joins TRBV5-5 to TRBJ2-7; D possibly corresponds to TRBD2 (5 bases). V lost 5 bases, J lost 4 bases, and 22 bases lay in between. CDR1 SGHKS and CDR2 YYEKEE come from the germline V gene (reference sequence). This CDR3 region has 16 residues. The CDR3 spells CASSDYGRRSPYEQYF. The CDR3 bases are TGTGCCAGCAGTGACTACGGACGGCGGTCCCCATACGAGCAGTACTTC.

The rearrangement links TRBV6-5 to TRBJ1-5; no clear D gene. Trimming took off 0 bases at V and 3 bases at J, with 9 bases between the two ends. The CDR3 runs to 15 residues. The germline V gene encodes CDR1 MNHEY and CDR2 SVGAGI. CDR3 amino acids: CASSYSGSNNQPQHF. CDR3 coding DNA: TGTGCCAGCAGTTACTCGGGGAGTAACAATCAGCCCCAGCATTTT.

CDR3 sequence (DNA): TGTGCCAGCAGCCTAGACGGCCTCGGAGCGAACGAGCAGTACTTC. Translated, it gives CASSLDGLGANEQYF. This chain links TRBV7-2 with TRBJ2-7; the D is unclear. Germline CDR1 SGHTA, CDR2 FQGNSA. Trimming cost V 5 bases and J 5 bases, with 19 bases left between them. The CDR3 loop spans 15 amino acids.

There are a few counts of this clone. The chain is built from TRBV2 and TRBJ1-1; 7 nucleotides match TRBD1. V lost 6 bases and J lost 11; bases outside the gene matches: 6. CDR1 is SNHLY and CDR2 is FYNNEI in the germline V gene. The CDR3 runs 11 residues. The CDR3 DNA sequence: TGTGCCAGCAGGGGGACAGTAGTGGCTTTCTTT. This translates into CASRGTVVAFF. Full variable domain (missing parts from reference TRBV2 and TRBJ1-1): EPEVTQTPSHQVTQMGQEVILRCVPISNHLYFYWYRQILGQKVEFLVSFYNNEISEKSEIFDDQFSVERPDGSNFTLKIRSTKLEDSAMYFCASRGTVVAFFGQGTRLTVV.

CDR3 loop: CASSSVPGELFF. For the CDR3, the DNA is TGTGCCAGCAGTTCGGTTCCCGGGGAGCTGTTTTTT. This chain links TRBV12-3 or TRBV12-4 with TRBJ2-2; D gene unclear. The germline V and J ends were trimmed by 4 bases and 6 bases, with 6 bases remaining between them. The CDR3 covers 12 residues.

This chain connects TRBV2 to TRBJ2-7, with a possible D match to TRBD1 (6 bases). V dropped 5 bases and J dropped 3 bases, with 17 bases sitting between them. Looked up from germline, CDR1 is SNHLY and CDR2 is FYNNEI. CDR3 size: 15 residues. CDR3 coding DNA: TGTGCCAGCAGTCACAGGGTGATGACTAACTACGAGCAGTACTTC. Protein product: CASSHRVMTNYEQYF.